The T cell receptor beta chain under discussion was sequenced for a study of Graves' ophthalmopathy and Graves' hyperthyroidism. CDR3 length: 15 amino acids. Germline V CDR1 and CDR2: SNHLY, FYNNEI. After removal of 5 bases from V and 5 bases from J, the junction contained 9 bases not matched to a gene. RNA transcripts yielded amplified TCR beta CDR3 regions. RT-PCR in the first round used HTBI primers; a second-round multiplex PCR followed. TCRdb used MiXCR to reprocess the multiplex PCR reads, holding one entry per CDR3 protein. The table shows around 170,000 distinct CDR3 sequences, with 30% to 45% occurring only once.

The genes are TRBV2 and TRBJ2-5; TRBD1 aligns across 9 bases. The receptor was derived from a woman aged 40 to 50 with Graves' ophthalmopathy. Sequencing used peripheral blood. The CDR3: CASSPSTGGGETQYF. The DNA for the CDR3 is TGTGCCAGCAGTCCGTCGACAGGGGGAGGTGAGACCCAGTACTTC.